This T cell receptor beta chain was sequenced during a study of regulatory T cells in long-lasting Graves disease. The table lists this clonotype with a few counts. Its specificity is not known. In building TCR beta libraries, iRepertoire HTBI primers were used together with Arm-PCR of CDR3 regions. TCRdb itself ran the multiplex PCR reads through MiXCR, one entry per CDR3 protein. The table records over 450,000 distinct CDR3 sequences, 20% to 25% of them present only once. CDR1 is SGHVS and CDR2 is FQNEAQ in the germline V gene. CDR3 size: 14 residues. Germline trimming cut 2 bases from V and 3 bases from J; bases unmatched to any gene: 4. The time point here: persistent/refractory GD, antithyroid drugs over 5 years with positive TRAb. RNA extracted from PBMCs served as the sequencing template. Study-wide findings and caveats: Compared with new cases, persistent Graves' patients showed reduced TCR diversity.

The material was peripheral blood mononuclear cells (PBMCs), obtained when the disease was refractory, from a patient treated with antithyroid drugs. The gene calls are TRBV7-8 and TRBJ2-7; TRBD2 matches 7 bases. The source is a female donor with Graves disease. The chain's CDR3 is CASSLRLAVYEQYF. The CDR3 nucleotides read TGTGCCAGCAGCTTAAGACTAGCTGTCTACGAGCAGTACTTC.